A selection of T cell receptor beta chains follows, all from one sample in a study of regulatory T cells in long-lasting Graves disease. Each CDR3 protein is one row after TCRdb ran MiXCR on the multiplex PCR reads. The profile shows about 660,000 distinct CDR3 sequences, around 32% of them singletons. The source material was peripheral blood mononuclear cells (PBMCs), sampled when the disease was refractory, from a patient treated with antithyroid drugs. The receptor set was obtained from a female donor with Graves disease. CDR3s include the opening cysteine and the closing phenylalanine or tryptophan. A D gene is named only where the DNA matches it firmly. A row's size may be missing; if present it is once, few, many or a size class.

V gene	J gene	clone size	D gene	CDR3 DNA	CDR3 protein
TRBV12-5	TRBJ1-2	few	.	TGTGCTAGTGGTTTGGGCCCTGGCAGAACCCTGGCTAACTATGGCTACACCTTC	CASGLGPGRTLANYGYTF
TRBV30	TRBJ1-4	.	.	TGTGCCTGTAGATGGGCCGCTAATGAAAAACTGTTTTTT	CACRWAANEKLFF
TRBV20-1	TRBJ2-7	.	TRBD2	TGCAGCGGGCGAAGGGGAGCGGGAACCTCGGCGCAGTACTTC	CSGRRGAGTSAQYF
TRBV30	TRBJ1-1	few	.	TGTGCCTGGAGTGGCGACGGGGGGAACACTGAAGCTTTCTTT	CAWSGDGGNTEAFF
TRBV9	TRBJ1-6	.	.	TGTGCCAGCAGCGTAGATGGCAGGCTTAATTCACCCCTCCACTTT	CASSVDGRLNSPLHF
TRBV20-1	TRBJ1-2	.	.	TGCAGTGCTAGAGACCCTCATTTGGTGTATGGCTACACCTTC	CSARDPHLVYGYTF
TRBV6-1	TRBJ1-2	.	.	TGTGCCAGCAGCCCCACGCAGAACTATGGCTACACCTTC	CASSPTQNYGYTF
TRBV24-1	TRBJ2-5	few	.	TGTGCCACCTCGACGGGACACAACCCGGAGACCCAGTACTTC	CATSTGHNPETQYF
TRBV6-1	TRBJ2-7	many	.	TGTGCCAGCAGGGCTCCGGTGGGACACCTCTACGAGCAGTACTTC	CASRAPVGHLYEQYF
TRBV20-1	TRBJ1-6	.	.	TGCAGTGCTGGAGTACTCTCAACATGGGGTTCACCCCTCCACTTT	CSAGVLSTWGSPLHF
TRBV6-1	TRBJ2-7	few	TRBD1	TGTGCCAGCAGAGCACACACCGGGACAGGGGGCGCGGGGTTGAACTACGAGCAGTACTTC	CASRAHTGTGGAGLNYEQYF
TRBV4-1	TRBJ1-4	few	.	TGCGCCAGCAGCCAACGCATTGGTCCTAATGAAAAACTGTTTTTT	CASSQRIGPNEKLFF
TRBV11-2	TRBJ2-1	.	TRBD2	TGTGCCAGCAGCTTCGGACTAGCGGGAGATGAGCAGTTCTTC	CASSFGLAGDEQFF
TRBV20-1	TRBJ1-1	.	TRBD1	TGCAGTGCAAACAGGGGGCTTGGGAAAAACACTGAAGCTTTCTTT	CSANRGLGKNTEAFF
TRBV9	TRBJ1-5	.	.	TGTGCCAGCAGTCGTTCGCAGGGTAATCAGCCCCAGCATTTT	CASSRSQGNQPQHF
TRBV5-1	TRBJ1-1	many	.	TGCGCCAGCACCCTCGGGGTGAACACTGAAGCTTTCTTT	CASTLGVNTEAFF
TRBV19	TRBJ1-1	few	.	TGTGCCAGTAGCACCTCCGGGGTGGGTAACACTGAAGCTTTCTTT	CASSTSGVGNTEAFF
TRBV5-5	TRBJ1-1	few	TRBD1	TGTGCCAGCAGCTTGAGACAGGGTCAGGATTTCTTT	CASSLRQGQDFF
TRBV6-2/TRBV6-3	TRBJ1-1	many	.	TGTGCCAGCAGTGAAGGAGGGGTCGGTACCACTGAAGCTTTCTTT	CASSEGGVGTTEAFF
TRBV7-8	TRBJ1-5	.	.	TGTGCCAGCAGCCCACGTCGGGGGGTCGCGAATCAGCCCCAGCATTTT	CASSPRRGVANQPQHF
TRBV2	TRBJ2-6	many	TRBD1	TGTGCCAGCAGTTCGACAGGGGCTGGGGCCAACGTCCTGACTTTC	CASSSTGAGANVLTF
TRBV12-3/TRBV12-4	TRBJ1-1	many	.	TGTGCCAGCACCATAATAGGAGGTTACACTGAAGCTTTCTTT	CASTIIGGYTEAFF
TRBV30	TRBJ2-7	once	.	TGTGCCTGGAGTGAGACGGTCGAGCAGTACTTC	CAWSETVEQYF
TRBV12-3/TRBV12-4	TRBJ1-5	.	.	TGTGCCAGCTGTGAAGGGACTCTCAATCAGCCCCAGCATTTT	CASCEGTLNQPQHF
TRBV19	TRBJ1-2	few	.	TGTGCCAGTAGCACACAGCACCTTAACTATGGCTACACCTTC	CASSTQHLNYGYTF
TRBV19	TRBJ2-6	.	.	TGTGCCAGTAGTATCACAGGAACCTCTGGGGCCAACGTCCTGACTTTC	CASSITGTSGANVLTF
TRBV12-3/TRBV12-4	TRBJ1-4	.	.	TGTGCCAGCAGTTTAGGCAGGGCCCTCCTTGAAAAACTGTTTTTT	CASSLGRALLEKLFF
TRBV6-5	TRBJ2-2	few	.	TGTGCCAGCAGTTACTCTAGCGGATATAACACCGGGGAGCTGTTTTTT	CASSYSSGYNTGELFF
TRBV19	TRBJ1-1	.	.	TGTGCCAGTAGTAACGGAAAGAACACTGAAGCTTTCTTT	CASSNGKNTEAFF
TRBV6-1	TRBJ2-5	.	.	TGTGCCAGCTCCAGGGGAATAGGCCAAGAGACCCAGTACTTC	CASSRGIGQETQYF
TRBV18	TRBJ2-7	few	.	TGTGCCAGCGGACAGATCCACTACGAGCAGTACTTC	CASGQIHYEQYF
TRBV18	TRBJ1-1	many	.	TGTGCCAGCTCACCCCAAAGGAGGGTTCTGAACACTGAAGCTTTCTTT	CASSPQRRVLNTEAFF
TRBV19	TRBJ1-4	.	TRBD1	TGTGCCAGTAGAGGACAGGCCGGTGAAAAACTGTTTTTT	CASRGQAGEKLFF
TRBV29-1	TRBJ2-7	few	.	TGCAGCGTCAGCACATCCGGCTACGAGCAGTACTTC	CSVSTSGYEQYF
TRBV7-6	TRBJ1-3	.	.	TGTGCCAGCAGCGCCCGACAGGAGGGAAACACCATATATTTT	CASSARQEGNTIYF
TRBV7-2	TRBJ2-7	few	.	TGTGCCAGCAGCTCCCCGCGGCCGGAGCAGTACTTC	CASSSPRPEQYF
TRBV12-3/TRBV12-4	TRBJ2-7	many	.	TGTGCCAGCAGTTCCTCCATAGGAAGAGGGTACGAGCAGTACTTC	CASSSSIGRGYEQYF
TRBV2	TRBJ2-6	few	.	TGTGCCAGTCAGGAAAGCTCTGGGGCCAACGTCCTGACTTTC	CASQESSGANVLTF
TRBV2	TRBJ1-4	many	.	TGTGCCAGCAGTGAATTGGGGGTGGGAAATGAAAAACTGTTTTTT	CASSELGVGNEKLFF
TRBV11-2	TRBJ2-7	few	TRBD2	TGTGCCAGCAAGCTAGCGGGATACGAGCAGTACTTC	CASKLAGYEQYF
TRBV25-1	TRBJ2-7	.	TRBD2	TGTGCCAGCAGTGAGGGAGCGGGAGTGTGGAACGAGCAGTACTTC	CASSEGAGVWNEQYF
TRBV19	TRBJ1-1	few	.	TGTGCCAGTAGTATCCAGGGAACTGAAGCTTTCTTT	CASSIQGTEAFF
TRBV19	TRBJ2-7	.	TRBD2	TGTGCCAGTAGTACTACTAGCGACGCTACCTACGAGCAGTACTTC	CASSTTSDATYEQYF
TRBV12-3/TRBV12-4	TRBJ2-3	.	TRBD2	TGTGCCAGCAGTCCCAGCGGGAGGCAAGATACGCAGTATTTT	CASSPSGRQDTQYF
TRBV28	TRBJ2-7	.	TRBD2	TGTGCCAGCAGTCTTTTTCTTGTAGCGGGAGAATACGAGCAGTACTTC	CASSLFLVAGEYEQYF
TRBV10-3	TRBJ2-1	once	TRBD2	TGTGCCATCAGTGACCCCTCGACTAGCAGTAATGAGCAGTTCTTC	CAISDPSTSSNEQFF
TRBV28	TRBJ1-5	many	.	TGTGCCAGCATTTCGAACAGGGTCGGTCAGCCCCAGCATTTT	CASISNRVGQPQHF
TRBV12-3/TRBV12-4	TRBJ1-2	many	.	TGTGCCAGCAGTTTATCAGGGAATGGCTACACCTTC	CASSLSGNGYTF
TRBV5-6	TRBJ2-7	few	.	TGTGCCAGCAGCTTGTGGGGACCAGGGAGTAAGGTCCACGAGCAGTACTTC	CASSLWGPGSKVHEQYF
TRBV9	TRBJ1-2	.	TRBD1	TGTGCCAGCAGCGTGGGACAGTCCGACTATGGCTACACCTTC	CASSVGQSDYGYTF
TRBV11-2	TRBJ2-2	many	TRBD2	TGTGCCAGCAGCTGGGCGGGAGGGAGTACCGGGGAGCTGTTTTTT	CASSWAGGSTGELFF
TRBV3-1	TRBJ2-5	.	.	TGTGCCAGCAGCCCAATAGGGGTTTGGGAGACCCAGTACTTC	CASSPIGVWETQYF